This section outlines one TCR beta chain sequence together with its context. Its specificity is not known. V lost 5 bases and J 3 bases, leaving 15 bases between the germline ends. CDR1 is SGHNT, CDR2 YENEEA, per germline. The CDR3 covers 15 residues. Libraries were prepared by immunoSEQ multiplex PCR; TCRdb keeps only in-frame clonotypes and omits some of them. This table has 90,000 to 100,000 clones, approximately 80% appearing once. This entry belongs to a study of radiotherapy plus CTLA-4 blockade in lung cancer. Turning to the study itself: Objective response was observed in more than 15% of patients, and disease control in approximately 30%. Overall study results and limits: Early blood T cell clone dynamics reportedly forecast response best, with interferon-beta. Tumor-derived TCR clones expanded in blood after radiotherapy plus ipilimumab.

The chain uses TRBV11-3 and TRBJ2-3; D tentatively fits TRBD1 or TRBD2 (6 bases each). The sequence came from a human donor with non-small cell lung cancer that progressed on radiotherapy plus ipilimumab. The sample here was peripheral blood, taken from a patient treated with radiotherapy plus ipilimumab. The CDR3 DNA reads TGTGCCAGCAGCCCTGGGGGCGGGACTACAGATACGCAGTATTTT. Its protein is CASSPGGGTTDTQYF.